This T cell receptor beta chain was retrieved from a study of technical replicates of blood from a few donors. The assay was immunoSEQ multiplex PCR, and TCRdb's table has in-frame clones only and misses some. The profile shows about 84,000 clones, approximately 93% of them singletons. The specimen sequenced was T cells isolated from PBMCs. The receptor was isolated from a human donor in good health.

CDR3 protein: CASSQGFGTGEGGYTF. In nucleotides, the CDR3 is TGTGCCAGCAGCCAAGGATTCGGGACAGGTGAAGGTGGCTACACCTTC. The chain employs TRBV4-2 and TRBJ1-2; 8 nucleotides match TRBD1. Trimming cost V 1 base and J 7 bases; bases outside gene matches: 11. The CDR3 sequence is 16 residues long. Germline V gene lookup returns CDR1 LGHNA and CDR2 YNFKEQ.